This passage covers 23 T cell receptor beta chains from one sample sequenced in a study of tissue T cells after allogeneic stem cell transplantation. Some clones are missing from TCRdb's copy, which holds only in-frame ones; the method was immunoSEQ multiplex PCR. The top ten hold roughly 0.83% of the sample, which has around 7,400 clones, around 62% seen once. Sequenced sample: blood. These receptors were taken from a female BALB/c mouse in good health. The strain's MHC: H2-d.

On this clone itself: The gene names here belong to mouse. The read terminates 1 residue before the CDR3 end, so the remaining end is supplied by the germline J gene. The gene calls are TRBV5 and TRBJ2-3; the match to TRBD1 covers 8 bases. The CDR3 contains 14 residues. Trimming removed 3 bases from V and 3 bases from J; junction bases left unmatched: 2. From germline, CDR1 is LGHNA and CDR2 YNLKQL (reference sequence). The sequenced CDR3 bases are TGTGCCAGCAGCCACGACAGGGGCGCAGAAACGCTGTAT. Its translation is CASSHDRGAETLY. The whole CDR3 reads CASSHDRGAETLYF.

A note on this clone: Gene names and germline match the mouse. The CDR3 is cut off 1 residue early in the read; its end comes from the germline J gene. The chain couples TRBV31 to TRBJ2-1; 10 bases align to TRBD2. The CDR3 has 13 residues. V gave up 5 bases and J gave up 5 bases; unmatched junction bases: 3. Germline values: CDR1 GKSSPN, CDR2 SITVG. CDR3 DNA, as far as it was read: TGTGCCTGGGACTGGGGGGCCGATGCTGAGCAGTTC. This encodes CAWDWGADAEQF. The entire CDR3 sequence reads CAWDWGADAEQFF.

This clone was detected only a few times. Genes and germline come from the mouse. Coverage ceases 1 residue before the CDR3 finishes, and the germline J gene fills in the end. The rearrangement joins TRBV20 to TRBJ2-7; 9 bases are shared with TRBD2. Germline assignment: CDR1 GFQATS and CDR2 STVNSAI. CDR3 size: 14 residues. V gave up 1 base and J gave up 4 bases; unmatched junction bases: 5. The covered CDR3 bases are TGTGGTGCTAGGGGGACTGGGGCGATATATGAACAGTAC. Encoded protein: CGARGTGAIYEQY. The full CDR3 protein is CGARGTGAIYEQYF.

The sample holds a few counts of this clone. Any gene name here is a mouse gene name. The read falls 1 residue short of the CDR3 end, and the missing part is taken from the germline J gene. The chain recombines TRBV19 with TRBJ2-5; no clear D. The CDR3 is made up of 13 amino acids. Germline-derived CDR1 and CDR2 are FNHDT and SITEND (reference sequence). Trimming pared 3 bases from V and 0 bases from J, leaving 5 bases between. The DNA read from the CDR3 is TGTGCCAGCAGTAGGCAAAACCAAGACACCCAGTAC. As protein: CASSRQNQDTQY. In full, the CDR3 reads CASSRQNQDTQYF.

In regard to this clone: Gene names refer to mouse genes. The read is 1 residue too short to cover the CDR3 end, so that end is filled in from the germline J gene. The V call is TRBV19, the J call TRBJ2-5; possibly TRBD1 for D (6 bases). This CDR3 comprises 13 residues. Per the germline V gene, CDR1 is FNHDT and CDR2 is SITEND (reference sequence). The V gene lost 2 bases and the J gene lost 5 bases, with 9 bases spanning the gap. The CDR3 bases that were read are TGTGCCAGCAGTATTGTCAGGGGAGACACCCAGTAC. This encodes CASSIVRGDTQY. From start to end, the CDR3 is CASSIVRGDTQYF.

Points on this clone: Mouse gene names apply. The CDR3 is cut off 1 residue early in the read; its end comes from the germline J gene. V gene TRBV4 combines with J gene TRBJ2-7, with 11 bases that match TRBD2. The CDR3 has 14 residues. Trimming at V came to 5 bases and at J to 3 bases, leaving 3 bases not matched to a gene. Looked up from germline, CDR1 is LGHDT and CDR2 is YNNKQL (reference sequence). CDR3 sequence reads: CASSKTGGDYEQYF. Incomplete CDR3 DNA: TGTGCCAGCAGCAAGACTGGGGGGGACTATGAACAGTAC.

As for this clone: Mouse names are used for the genes. Read data end 1 residue before the CDR3 end; the end is taken from the germline J gene. The chain couples TRBV31 to TRBJ2-4; no clear D gene. The CDR3 covers 12 residues. The ends were cut back, 1 base at V and 1 base at J, with 3 bases in the middle. The germline V gene has CDR1 GKSSPN and CDR2 SITVG. The CDR3 bases that were read are TGTGCCTGGAGTCAGGGTCAAAACACCTTGTAC. As protein: CAWSQGQNTLY. The whole CDR3 is CAWSQGQNTLYF.

With respect to this clone: One end of the junction does not line up with germline, which may come from a read error. Mouse germline and gene names are used. The DNA ends 1 residue before the CDR3 does, and the rest of the CDR3 is filled in from the germline J gene. V is TRBV14 and J is TRBJ2-7; 7 bases agree with TRBD1. The CDR3 runs 13 residues. Germline CDR1 reads SGHDT; CDR2 reads FRDEAV. The covered CDR3 bases are TGTGCCGGCAGTTACCCCGACAGGGTTGAACAGTAC. Amino acids: CAGSYPDRVEQY. The whole CDR3 protein reads CAGSYPDRVEQYF.

As concerns this clone: Each gene name is a mouse one. CDR3 DNA (partial): TGTGCCAGCAGTATATCGGGGTATAACTATGCTGAGCAGTTC. Its translation: CASSISGYNYAEQF. The complete CDR3 reads CASSISGYNYAEQFF. The chain links TRBV19 to TRBJ2-1; no firm D call. The read terminates 1 residue before the CDR3 end, so the remaining end is supplied by the germline J gene. Germline V gives CDR1 FNHDT, CDR2 SITEND (reference sequence). With 1 base removed from V and 0 bases from J, the gap between germline ends came to 8 bases. This CDR3 region has 15 residues.

About this clone: Gene names follow the mouse nomenclature. Read data end 1 residue before the CDR3 end; the end is taken from the germline J gene. The chain joins TRBV31 to TRBJ2-2; 11 bases are shared with TRBD2. V lost 1 base, J lost 1 base, and 2 bases stayed unmatched. Germline-derived CDR1 and CDR2 are GKSSPN and SITVG. The CDR3 length is 16 residues. The CDR3 DNA, read in part, is TGTGCCTGGAGTCCGGGACTGGGGGTAAACACCGGGCAGCTCTAC. Translated, it gives CAWSPGLGVNTGQLY. The complete CDR3 reads CAWSPGLGVNTGQLYF.

Comments on this clone: These gene names are mouse names. The read finishes 1 residue shy of the CDR3 end, and the germline J gene is used to complete it. V and J are TRBV1 and TRBJ2-3; D perhaps matches TRBD2 (5 bases). The CDR3 sequence is 15 residues long. Germline values: CDR1 NSQYPW, CDR2 LRSPGD (reference sequence). Trimming shortened V by 5 bases and J by 0 bases, and 12 bases separated the two germline ends. Partial CDR3 DNA: TGCACCTGCAGTCCACACTGGACTAGTGCAGAAACGCTGTAT. This codes for CTCSPHWTSAETLY. The entire CDR3 reads CTCSPHWTSAETLYF.

This clone appeared a few times. Mouse names are used for the genes. The CDR3 extends 1 residue past the end of the read, so its final part is completed from the germline J gene. The chain uses TRBV15 and TRBJ2-7; 10 bases line up with TRBD1. Germline-derived CDR1 and CDR2 are SGHND and FRSKSL. The V segment lost 6 bases and the J segment 7 bases; nucleotides outside the gene matches: 3. The CDR3 is 12 residues long. CDR3 residues: CASSPTGGEQYF. The sequenced part of the CDR3 DNA is TGTGCCAGCAGCCCGACAGGGGGCGAACAGTAC.

As regards this clone: The listed genes are named as in mouse. The read ends 1 residue before the CDR3 terminus; that terminus is restored from the germline J gene. The chain couples TRBV29 to TRBJ2-1; D gene unclear. In germline, CDR1 is MSHET, CDR2 SYDVDS. This CDR3 comprises 14 residues. Trimming stripped 2 bases from V and 1 base from J, with 6 bases between. The DNA read from the CDR3 is TGTGCTAGCAGTTTAAGGGCAAACTATGCTGAGCAGTTC. Translating gives CASSLRANYAEQF. The complete CDR3 protein is CASSLRANYAEQFF.

Points on this clone: Here the gene names and germline are mouse. The read falls 1 residue short of the CDR3 end, and the missing part is taken from the germline J gene. This chain links TRBV13-1 with TRBJ2-3; possible D gene TRBD2, 6 bases. The CDR3 is 15 amino acids. The germline V gene encodes CDR1 NSHNY and CDR2 SYGAGN. The V and J ends lost 4 bases and 0 bases respectively, with 12 bases between them. The CDR3 bases that were read are TGTGCCAGCAGTAAACTGGGTACTAGTGCAGAAACGCTGTAT. Translated, it gives CASSKLGTSAETLY. The entire CDR3 protein is CASSKLGTSAETLYF.

Note on this clone: Any gene name here is a mouse gene name. The read terminates 1 residue before the CDR3 end, so the remaining end is supplied by the germline J gene. The chain links TRBV13-1 to TRBJ1-1, with no clear D. The germline CDR1 and CDR2 sequences are NSHNY and SYGAGN. Deletions cut 6 bases from V and 0 bases from J, with 6 bases between. This CDR3 region has 12 residues. Incomplete CDR3 DNA: TGTGCCAGCACAGGAGCAAACACAGAAGTCTTC. This translates into CASTGANTEVF. The full CDR3 is CASTGANTEVFF.

Worth noting for this clone: Gene labels here are mouse ones. The CDR3 extends 1 residue past the end of the read, so its final part is completed from the germline J gene. The V call is TRBV13-2, the J call TRBJ1-2; tentatively, D is TRBD1 (6 bases). CDR3 size: 13 residues. The germline V gene has CDR1 NNHNN and CDR2 SYGAGS (reference sequence). Trimming stripped 0 bases from V and 3 bases from J, with 6 bases between. The covered CDR3 bases are TGTGCCAGCGGTGATGGGGGGCACTCCGACTACACC. Translated, it gives CASGDGGHSDYT. The complete CDR3 sequence is CASGDGGHSDYTF.

The table lists this clone with a count of one. Gene and germline names: mouse. The read falls 1 residue short of the CDR3 end, and the missing part is taken from the germline J gene. This chain links TRBV13-2 with TRBJ2-5; D not certain. The CDR3 runs to 14 residues. V was shortened by 2 bases and J by 0 bases, with 7 bases between the two germline ends. The germline V gene encodes CDR1 NNHNN and CDR2 SYGAGS (reference sequence). CDR3 sequence reads: CASGETANQDTQYF. The part of the CDR3 DNA that was read is TGTGCCAGCGGTGAAACAGCTAACCAAGACACCCAGTAC.

Remarks on this clone: Mouse names are used for the genes. The DNA read from the CDR3 is TGTGCCAGCAGTCACAGGGGAGGAAACACAGAAGTCTTC. It specifies CASSHRGGNTEVF. The complete CDR3 reads CASSHRGGNTEVFF. This chain connects TRBV19 to TRBJ1-1, with TRBD1 matching over 7 bases. The read stops 1 residue short of the end of the CDR3; the missing end is completed from the germline J gene. Germline CDR1 and CDR2: FNHDT and SITEND (reference sequence). With 4 bases clipped from V and 1 base from J, the junction kept 4 bases outside the gene matches. The CDR3 loop spans 14 amino acids.

Points on this clone: The gene symbols are mouse symbols. The read terminates 1 residue ahead of where the CDR3 ends, so the germline J gene completes it. This chain joins TRBV19 and TRBJ2-1, with 11 bases lining up with TRBD2. There are 15 residues in the CDR3. CDR1 and CDR2 from the germline V gene are FNHDT and SITEND (reference sequence). Trimming removed 3 bases from V and 3 bases from J; junction bases left unmatched: 2. The part of the CDR3 DNA that was read is TGTGCCAGCAGTACGACTGGGGGGGTCTATGCTGAGCAGTTC. It yields the protein CASSTTGGVYAEQF. The whole CDR3 is CASSTTGGVYAEQFF.

Worth noting for this clone: Mouse names are used for the genes. Read data end 1 residue before the CDR3 end; the end is taken from the germline J gene. The J gene is TRBJ1-2, the V gene TRBV2, with D maybe TRBD1 (6 bases). Germline V gene sequence: CDR1 LGHNA, CDR2 YSYQKL. V lost 0 bases and J 1 base, leaving 9 bases between the germline ends. CDR3 length: 15 amino acids. The CDR3 protein is CASSQDSRGNSDYTF. The CDR3 DNA, read in part, is TGTGCCAGCAGCCAAGATTCCAGGGGAAACTCCGACTACACC.

To note about this clone: Gene names follow the mouse nomenclature. The CDR3 end falls 1 residue outside the read, so it is completed with the germline J gene. The gene calls are TRBV31 and TRBJ2-2; D remains ambiguous. The CDR3 is made up of 16 amino acids. Germline V gene sequence: CDR1 GKSSPN, CDR2 SITVG. V dropped 0 bases and J dropped 0 bases, with 11 bases sitting between them. The part of the CDR3 DNA that was read is TGTGCCTGGAGTCTATACGAGACAACAAACACCGGGCAGCTCTAC. This encodes CAWSLYETTNTGQLY. The complete CDR3 reads CAWSLYETTNTGQLYF.

Concerning this clone itself: Gene and germline names: mouse. The CDR3 region is CAWRDNSQNTLYF. The sequenced part of the CDR3 DNA is TGTGCCTGGAGGGACAATAGTCAAAACACCTTGTAC. This chain joins TRBV31 and TRBJ2-4; D possibly corresponds to TRBD1 (5 bases). Read coverage stops 1 residue before the CDR3 terminus; the germline J gene supplies the remainder. V was clipped by 3 bases and J by 0 bases, with 7 bases between them. The V gene's germline CDR1 is GKSSPN and CDR2 SITVG. The CDR3 loop spans 13 amino acids.

For this clone: Mouse names are used for the genes. The missing CDR3 end, 1 residue past where the read stops, is filled in from the germline J gene. V usage is TRBV13-2 and J usage is TRBJ1-4, with D hard to call. Germline CDR1 reads NNHNN; CDR2 reads SYGAGS (reference sequence). This CDR3 is built from 13 residues. Trimming left V 5 bases short and J 0 bases short, with 5 bases between. CDR3 DNA (partial): TGTGCCAGCGGGACAATTTCCAACGAAAGATTATTT. Protein product: CASGTISNERLF. The entire CDR3 reads CASGTISNERLFF.